This T cell receptor (beta chain) stems from a study of blood T cells in healthy people across ages. Each sample yielded at least 6 micrograms of PBMC total RNA. Study conclusions and caveats: One million T cells yielded diversity estimates that were considered underestimates.

A J-beta primer mix and a sample-barcoded 5' primer were used in a second PCR of roughly 6 to 12 cycles. A 12-random-nucleotide template-switch adaptor tagged each cDNA molecule. TCRdb re-analysed the 5' RACE reads in MiXCR, keeping a single row per CDR3 protein. The sample contains fewer than 2,000,000 distinct CDR3 sequences, around 35% of which appear only once. Germline values: CDR1 SGHKS, CDR2 YYEKEE (reference sequence). V lost 5 bases and J 7 bases, leaving 18 bases between the germline ends. This CDR3 contains 14 residues. This clonotype has just a few counts. Antigen unknown. V gene TRBV5-5 combines with J gene TRBJ2-5; TRBD1 is a possible D gene (6 bases). Sequenced input: blood. The receptor was isolated from a woman younger than 45 in good health. This CDR3 is CASSWDTPEGTQYF. The CDR3 DNA follows: TGTGCCAGCAGTTGGGACACTCCTGAGGGGACCCAGTACTTC. Full variable domain (rest looked up from reference TRBV5-5 and TRBJ2-5): DAGVTQSPTHLIKTRGQQVTLRCSPISGHKSVSWYQQVLGQGPQFIFQYYEKEERGRGNFPDRFSARQFPNYSSELNVNALLLGDSALYLCASSWDTPEGTQYFGPGTRLLVL.